Included here is one T cell receptor beta chain sequence, with context. Antigen: not known. The source of the sample is a study of cytomegalovirus exposure and HLA in healthy donors. Study-level information: Genotyping showed 75% to 90% of about 370 donors falling in the Caucasian-associated ancestry cluster.

The PCR employed 60 Vbeta primers together with 13 Jbeta primers. Some clones are missing from TCRdb's copy, which holds only in-frame ones; the method was immunoSEQ multiplex PCR. The table lists 20,000 or so clones. Overall study results and limits: Most TCR beta V segments were productive about 90% or about 30% of the time in an earlier analysis. In a later analysis, common viral pathogens appeared linked to several of the most significant clusters. Solely CMV serostatus was available to characterize immune exposure.

V was clipped by 5 bases and J by 7 bases; unmatched bases: 16. The CDR3 contains 16 residues. The germline gives CDR1 MNHNY, CDR2 SVGAGI (reference sequence). The V gene is TRBV6-6, the J gene TRBJ2-7; 8 bases map to TRBD1. Sequenced input: PBMCs. This TCR was recovered from a man between 60 and 75 years old in good health and CMV-seropositive. The CDR3 is CASSGQGAGTTGEQYF. CDR3 nucleotides: TGTGCCAGCAGTGGACAGGGCGCGGGTACTACGGGGGAGCAGTACTTC.